Sequencing of this TCR beta chain was carried out in a study of blood T cell repertoires in COVID-19. Germline loops: CDR1 SGHRS, CDR2 YFSETQ. With V trimmed by 0 bases and J by 6 bases, 6 bases remained unmatched. The CDR3 spans 15 residues. Profiled with immunoSEQ multiplex PCR; TCRdb holds only in-frame clones, not every one. This table has about 240,000 clones, roughly 80% appearing once. Sequencing was carried out using peripheral blood. The chain employs TRBV5-1 and TRBJ1-5; 7 nucleotides match TRBD1. The sequence derives from an older woman with active or convalescent COVID-19. CDR3 sequence reads: CASSLEAGGGQPQHF. The CDR3 coding sequence is TGCGCCAGCAGCTTGGAGGCAGGGGGTGGTCAGCCCCAGCATTTT.